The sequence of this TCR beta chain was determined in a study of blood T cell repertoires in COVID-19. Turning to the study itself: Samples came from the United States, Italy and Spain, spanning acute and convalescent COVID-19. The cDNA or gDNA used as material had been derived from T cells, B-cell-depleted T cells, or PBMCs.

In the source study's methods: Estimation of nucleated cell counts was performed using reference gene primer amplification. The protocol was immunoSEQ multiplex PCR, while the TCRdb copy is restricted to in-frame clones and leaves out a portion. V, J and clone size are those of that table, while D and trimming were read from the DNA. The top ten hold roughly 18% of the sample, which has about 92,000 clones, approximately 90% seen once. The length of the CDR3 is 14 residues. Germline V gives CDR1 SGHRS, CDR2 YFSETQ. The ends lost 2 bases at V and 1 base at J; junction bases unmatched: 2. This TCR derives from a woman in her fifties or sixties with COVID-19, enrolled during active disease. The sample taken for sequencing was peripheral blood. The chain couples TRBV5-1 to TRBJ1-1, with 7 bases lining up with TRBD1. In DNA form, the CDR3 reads TGCGCCAGCAGCTTCCGGACAGGGAACACTGAAGCTTTCTTT. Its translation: CASSFRTGNTEAFF.